Listed here are 28 T cell receptor beta chains from one sample, sequenced in a study of blood T cell repertoires in COVID-19. Profiling relied on immunoSEQ multiplex PCR, and the TCRdb table lists in-frame clones only, not all of them. The sample has 300,000 or so clones, around 90% seen once; the top ten hold roughly 6.7%. The sequencing sample was made of peripheral blood. The receptors shown here come from a man younger than 35 who had recovered from COVID-19.

This sequence joins TRBV25-1 and TRBJ2-7; possibly TRBD1 for D (6 bases). Trimming removed 5 bases at V and 0 bases at J, with 14 bases between. Germline loops: CDR1 MGHDK, CDR2 SYGVNS. CDR3 length equals 15 residues. CDR3 DNA: TGTGCCAGCAGTTCCCGGGACACCAGCTCCTACGAGCAGTACTTC. Encoded protein: CASSSRDTSSYEQYF.

The rearrangement links TRBV7-9 to TRBJ2-3, with TRBD2 identical over 9 bases. Trimming removed 2 bases from V and 5 bases from J; junction bases left unmatched: 14. There are 18 residues in the CDR3. Germline loops: CDR1 SEHNR, CDR2 FQNEAQ (reference sequence). The CDR3 DNA sequence: TGTGCCAGCAGCTTACGGGCAATTAGCGGGAGATCAGTAGATACGCAGTATTTT. Translated, it gives CASSLRAISGRSVDTQYF. Combining the CDR3 with reference TRBV7-9 and TRBJ2-3 gives the whole variable domain DTGVSQNPRHKITKRGQNVTFRCDPISEHNRLYWYRQTLGQGPEFLTYFQNEAQLEKSRLLSDRFSAERPKGSFSTLEIQRTEQGDSAMYLCASSLRAISGRSVDTQYFGPGTRLTVL.

The chain couples TRBV21-1 to TRBJ2-2; the table's D call of TRBD1 was not tested on the DNA. TRBV21-1 is marked as a pseudogene. This CDR3 region has 15 residues. The DNA of the CDR3 is TGTGCCAGCAGCAGGGGCAGGGGCGACACCGGGGAGCTGTTTTTT. This codes for CASSRGRGDTGELFF.

This chain joins TRBV6-5 and TRBJ1-1; D might be TRBD1 (5 bases). With 10 bases removed from V and 9 bases from J, the gap between germline ends came to 15 bases. Germline CDR1 reads MNHEY; CDR2 reads SVGAGI. This CDR3 has 11 residues. CDR3 amino acids: CAIFTGGKAFF. In nucleotides, the CDR3 is TGTGCCATCTTCACGGGGGGGAAAGCTTTCTTT.

The chain links TRBV6-2 or TRBV6-3 to TRBJ2-7; D ambiguous. V dropped 0 bases and J dropped 6 bases, with 3 bases sitting between them. From germline, CDR1 is MNHEY and CDR2 SVGEGT. The CDR3 is made up of 11 amino acids. CDR3 bases: TGTGCCAGCAGTTACTCGGCCGAGCAGTACTTC. Amino acid sequence: CASSYSAEQYF.

V is TRBV5-1 and J is TRBJ1-2; the match to TRBD1 covers 11 bases. CDR1 and CDR2 (germline): SGHRS, YFSETQ. The CDR3 runs to 13 residues. V trimming: 6 bases; J trimming: 7 bases; junction bases outside the gene matches: 5. The CDR3 nucleotides read TGCGCCAGCAATGAGGACAGGGGGCTTGGCTACACCTTC. Translation: CASNEDRGLGYTF.

This clone appeared once. The chain recombines TRBV13 with TRBJ2-1; TRBD1 matches 8 bases. The length of the CDR3 is 15 residues. Germline V gene data show CDR1 as PRHDT and CDR2 as FYEKMQ (reference sequence). V shed 5 bases, J shed 4 bases, and the junction held 7 bases outside the gene matches. As DNA, the CDR3 is TGTGCCAGCAGCGAACAGGGGGGAACGTACAATGAGCAGTTCTTC. Amino acids: CASSEQGGTYNEQFF.

The rearrangement uses TRBV4-2 and TRBJ1-6; TRBD1 matches 7 bases. This CDR3 region has 15 residues. Germline V gives CDR1 LGHNA, CDR2 YNFKEQ. After removal of 8 bases from V and 1 base from J, the junction contained 5 bases not matched to a gene. CDR3 loop: CASGRDSSYNSPLHF. Written as DNA, the CDR3 is TGTGCCAGCGGCAGGGACAGTTCCTATAATTCACCCCTCCACTTT.

V and J are TRBV10-1 and TRBJ1-1; D remains ambiguous. Germline CDR1 reads WNHNN; CDR2 reads SYGVQD (reference sequence). Trimming left V 4 bases short and J 7 bases short, with 7 bases between. This CDR3 has 11 amino acids. The CDR3 sequence: CASSGGGEAFF. The CDR3 DNA reads TGCGCCAGCAGTGGAGGTGGTGAAGCTTTCTTT.

The chain is built from TRBV4-2 and TRBJ1-3, with D perhaps TRBD1 (6 bases). V was pared by 1 base and J by 0 bases, with 10 bases between. Germline CDR1 LGHNA, CDR2 YNFKEQ. The CDR3 loop spans 16 amino acids. The CDR3 here is CASSQGGQTSGNTIYF. The CDR3 region has the DNA TGTGCCAGCAGCCAAGGAGGACAGACCTCTGGAAACACCATATATTTT.

This clone showed up just a few times. The chain links TRBV2 to TRBJ1-5, with 8 bases matching TRBD1. The CDR3 length is 14 residues. The junction had 2 bases not matched to a gene; V was cut back by 6 bases and J by 1 base. Looked up from germline, CDR1 is SNHLY and CDR2 is FYNNEI. CDR3 bases: TGTGCCAGCAGGCAGGGGGCGAGCAATCAGCCCCAGCATTTT. This encodes CASRQGASNQPQHF. The full variable domain, in which reference TRBV2 and TRBJ1-5 provide the parts outside the CDR3, is EPEVTQTPSHQVTQMGQEVILRCVPISNHLYFYWYRQILGQKVEFLVSFYNNEISEKSEIFDDQFSVERPDGSNFTLKIRSTKLEDSAMYFCASRQGASNQPQHFGDGTRLSIL.

This clone was detected only once. The genes are TRBV7-9 and TRBJ2-5; D is perhaps TRBD2 (7 bases). Per germline, CDR1 SEHNR and CDR2 FQNEAQ (reference sequence). Trimming cost V 5 bases and J 4 bases, with 17 bases left between them. This CDR3 comprises 15 residues. CDR3 coding DNA: TGTGCCAGCAGCCCGAAGGGGGGGGGTTTAGAGACCCAGTACTTC. Its translation is CASSPKGGGLETQYF.

This clone occurred once. The chain employs TRBV7-8 and TRBJ1-1; D is unclear. V was shortened by 1 base and J by 3 bases, with 9 bases between the two germline ends. This CDR3 spans 14 amino acids. Germline CDR1 reads SGHVS; CDR2 reads FQNEAQ. This CDR3 is CASSLETAYTEAFF. As DNA, the CDR3 is TGTGCCAGCAGCTTAGAAACAGCCTACACTGAAGCTTTCTTT.

The chain combines TRBV3-1 (or the pseudogene TRBV3-2) with TRBJ1-2; 7 bases match TRBD1. CDR1 and CDR2 (germline): LGHDT, YNNKEL (reference sequence). The CDR3 is 14 amino acids. The trim removed 4 bases at V and 4 bases at J, leaving 6 bases unmatched. Written as DNA, the CDR3 is TGTGCCAGCAGCCGGCCCGGACAGGTCTATGGCTACACCTTC. It translates to CASSRPGQVYGYTF.

The rearrangement uses TRBV10-3 and TRBJ2-3, with 12 bases aligning to TRBD2. Trimming cost V 2 bases and J 3 bases; bases outside gene matches: 0. This CDR3 has 15 residues. Germline V gives CDR1 ENHRY, CDR2 SYGVKD. CDR3 sequence: CAISETSGRTDTQYF. The DNA for the CDR3 is TGTGCCATCAGTGAGACTAGCGGGAGGACAGATACGCAGTATTTT.

This clone was counted a single time. The J gene is TRBJ2-7, the V gene TRBV24-1; D is possibly TRBD2 (6 bases). Trimming removed 5 bases from V and 1 base from J, with 17 bases in between. Germline V gene lookup returns CDR1 KGHDR and CDR2 SFDVKD. This CDR3 is built from 16 residues. In DNA, the CDR3 is TGTGCCACCAGTGGTCTCACTAGCCCTTCTTCCTACGAGCAGTACTTC. It specifies CATSGLTSPSSYEQYF.

This chain connects TRBV4-1 to TRBJ2-2; D perhaps matches TRBD1 (5 bases). Per the germline V gene, CDR1 is MGHRA and CDR2 is YSYEKL. Trimming stripped 2 bases from V and 0 bases from J, with 13 bases between. The CDR3 runs 17 residues. The CDR3: CASSQIRTTANTGELFF. The CDR3 coding sequence is TGCGCCAGCAGCCAAATTAGGACAACCGCGAACACCGGGGAGCTGTTTTTT.

J is TRBJ2-1 and V is TRBV6-5; D is unresolved. Germline V gene data show CDR1 as MNHEY and CDR2 as SVGAGI. The CDR3 has 11 amino acids. With 6 bases removed from V and 7 bases from J, the gap between germline ends came to 7 bases. The CDR3 region has the DNA TGTGCCAGCAGAGCTGAGAATGAGCAGTTCTTC. Its protein is CASRAENEQFF.

This chain connects TRBV7-2 to TRBJ2-7; 8 bases line up with TRBD1. CDR1 and CDR2 (germline): SGHTA, FQGNSA. Trimming cost V 4 bases and J 0 bases; bases outside gene matches: 8. This CDR3 contains 16 residues. The CDR3 nucleotides read TGTGCCAGCAGCTGGCTTGGGACAGGAGGCTCCTACGAGCAGTACTTC. Amino acid sequence: CASSWLGTGGSYEQYF.

This chain uses TRBV5-1 with TRBJ2-3; D gene ambiguous. Trimming removed 0 bases from V and 2 bases from J, with 10 bases in between. CDR1 and CDR2 (germline): SGHRS, YFSETQ. CDR3 length: 15 residues. This CDR3 is CASSLVVGPTDTQYF. CDR3 bases: TGCGCCAGCAGCTTGGTAGTCGGTCCCACAGATACGCAGTATTTT.

V is TRBV3-1 (or the pseudogene TRBV3-2) and J is TRBJ1-6; the D gene is possibly TRBD1 (5 bases). Germline V gene data show CDR1 as LGHDT and CDR2 as YNNKEL (reference sequence). V lost 0 bases and J lost 5, with 8 bases in between. The length of the CDR3 is 15 residues. The CDR3 DNA reads TGTGCCAGCAGCCAAGACGGGGGAGATAATTCACCCCTCCACTTT. As protein: CASSQDGGDNSPLHF.

In its sample, this clone was seen a few times. The genes are TRBV11-2 and TRBJ1-4; perhaps TRBD1 as D (5 bases). The CDR3 runs 14 residues. Trimming cost V 5 bases and J 3 bases, with 10 bases left between them. Germline loops: CDR1 SGHAT, CDR2 FQNNGV. The DNA of the CDR3 is TGTGCCAGCAGCCCAGGGTATCCTAATGAAAAACTGTTTTTT. Protein sequence: CASSPGYPNEKLFF. The full variable domain, rest sourced from reference TRBV11-2 and TRBJ1-4, is EAGVAQSPRYKIIEKRQSVAFWCNPISGHATLYWYQQILGQGPKLLIQFQNNGVVDDSQLPKDRFSAERLKGVDSTLKIQPAKLEDSAVYLCASSPGYPNEKLFFGSGTQLSVL.

The rearrangement uses TRBV12-3 or TRBV12-4 and TRBJ1-5; D is unresolved. This CDR3 region has 12 residues. The germline V and J ends were trimmed by 5 bases and 3 bases, with 5 bases remaining between them. CDR3 nucleotide sequence: TGTGCCAGCAGTCCAGTCAATCAGCCCCAGCATTTT. As protein: CASSPVNQPQHF.

Worth noting for this clone: Because the CDR3's place on the DNA is in doubt, the DNA is left out and the CDR3 is given as listed by TCRdb. V and J are TRBV27 and TRBJ2-5; TRBD2, the table's D call, was not compared with the DNA. A total of 15 residues make up the CDR3, ends included. Germline-derived CDR1 and CDR2 are MNHEY and SMNVEV (reference sequence). The CDR3 sequence: CASSSSGLSQETQYF.

The chain links TRBV6-2 or TRBV6-3 to TRBJ2-7; 10 nucleotides line up with TRBD1. The ends lost 5 bases at V and 3 bases at J; junction bases unmatched: 4. CDR1 and CDR2 (germline): MNHEY, SVGEGT. CDR3 size: 14 residues. As DNA, the CDR3 is TGTGCCAGCAGTGCCGGGACAGGGGTCTACGAGCAGTACTTC. It codes for CASSAGTGVYEQYF.

This rearrangement joins TRBV2 to TRBJ2-2, with 9 positions matching TRBD1. The V segment lost 1 base and the J segment 5 bases; nucleotides outside the gene matches: 5. The CDR3 spans 16 residues. Germline CDR1 reads SNHLY; CDR2 reads FYNNEI. CDR3 sequence (DNA): TGTGCCAGCAGTGAAGAAAGAGGACAGGGGACCGGGGAGCTGTTTTTT. Residues: CASSEERGQGTGELFF. The variable domain in full, with the rest retrieved from reference TRBV2 and TRBJ2-2, is EPEVTQTPSHQVTQMGQEVILRCVPISNHLYFYWYRQILGQKVEFLVSFYNNEISEKSEIFDDQFSVERPDGSNFTLKIRSTKLEDSAMYFCASSEERGQGTGELFFGEGSRLTVL.

This CDR3 is CASSFPGSYEQYF. The CDR3 DNA is TGTGCCAGCAGCTTCCCGGGATCGTACGAGCAGTACTTC. This sequence joins TRBV5-5 and TRBJ2-7, with a possible D match to TRBD2 (5 bases). Trimming cost V 2 bases and J 4 bases, with 10 bases left between them. The CDR3 is 13 amino acids. Germline V gene lookup returns CDR1 SGHKS and CDR2 YYEKEE (reference sequence).

The CDR3 reads CASSQGQDPLYGYTF. The CDR3 DNA is TGTGCCAGCTCCCAGGGACAGGACCCCTTATATGGCTACACCTTC. The gene calls are TRBV18 and TRBJ1-2, with 8 nucleotides matching TRBD1. Germline V CDR1 and CDR2: KGHSH, LQKENI. CDR3 length: 15 amino acids. Germline trimming cut 6 bases from V and 5 bases from J; bases unmatched to any gene: 11.